This is a list of T cell receptor beta chains from one sample in a study of T cells in Graves' hyperthyroidism and ophthalmopathy. Each CDR3 protein is one row after TCRdb ran MiXCR on the multiplex PCR reads. The sample includes around 300,000 distinct CDR3 sequences, around 15% of them seen just once. The specimen sequenced was blood. The receptors originated from a woman aged 45-65 years with Graves' hyperthyroidism that later progressed to Graves' ophthalmopathy. The CDR3 runs from the conserved cysteine through the conserved F or W. A D gene is named only where the DNA matches it firmly. Clone size is stated in some rows and not others, as once, few, many or a class when expanded.

>TRBD1|many|16|TRBJ2-7|TRBV2
TGTGCCAGCAGGAACAAACGACGGGACAGGGGTCCCGAGCAGTACTTC
CASRNKRRDRGPEQYF
>-|-|12|TRBJ2-3|TRBV7-2
TGTGTCAGCAGCCCTATTCCAGATACGCAGTATTTT
CVSSPIPDTQYF
>-|few|14|TRBJ2-5|TRBV18
TGTGCCAGCTCACCAGGCCCACGGGCAGGAGGGGAGTACTTC
CASSPGPRAGGEYF
>TRBD1|many|17|TRBJ1-2|TRBV7-2
TGTGCCAGCAGCCGCCGGGACAGGGTTAGGCTGCGCGATGGCTACACCTTC
CASSRRDRVRLRDGYTF
>TRBD1|many|17|TRBJ2-2|TRBV5-1
TGCGCCAGCAGCTTGGTCACCGGGACAGGGGACACCGGGGAGCTGTTTTTT
CASSLVTGTGDTGELFF
>TRBD2|many|17|TRBJ2-1|TRBV20-1
TGCAGTGCCCAAGGACTAGCGGGGCATAGCTCCTACAATGAGCAGTTCTTC
CSAQGLAGHSSYNEQFF
>-|many|13|TRBJ2-3|TRBV2
TGTGCCAGCAGCCGGGGACGCACAGATACGCAGTATTTT
CASSRGRTDTQYF
>TRBD2|many|15|TRBJ2-1|TRBV24-1
TGTGCCACCAGTGACCCTAGCGGGAGTGGTAATGAGCAGTTCTTC
CATSDPSGSGNEQFF
>-|many|14|TRBJ2-7|TRBV5-1
TGCGCCAGCAGCCCTATGGGACGTCCCTACGAGCAGTACTTC
CASSPMGRPYEQYF
>TRBD1|many|14|TRBJ1-2|TRBV28
TGTGCCAGCAGTCTTATACAGGGGGCCCATGGCTACACCTTC
CASSLIQGAHGYTF
>TRBD2|many|14|TRBJ2-3|TRBV20-1
TGCAGTGCGCAAACTAGCGCGACAGCAGATACGCAGTATTTT
CSAQTSATADTQYF
>-|many|14|TRBJ1-5|TRBV2
TGTGCCAGCAGTGACAGCTATAGCAATCAGCCCCAGCATTTT
CASSDSYSNQPQHF
>TRBD2|-|17|TRBJ2-7|TRBV5-1
TGCGCCAGCAGCTTGCGCCTAGCGGGAAGGGACTCCTACGAGCAGTACTTC
CASSLRLAGRDSYEQYF
>-|many|17|TRBJ2-5|TRBV7-9
TGTGCCAGCAGCCCCCGCAGGGTAGGGGGATTATCGGAGACCCAGTACTTC
CASSPRRVGGLSETQYF
>-|few|12|TRBJ1-2|TRBV6-1
TGTGCCAGCACCCAGACAGTTTATGGCTACACCTTC
CASTQTVYGYTF
>TRBD2|-|15|TRBJ2-5|TRBV19
TGTGCCAGTAGTATAGGGAGCGGGAAAGGGGAGACCCAGTACTTC
CASSIGSGKGETQYF
>TRBD2|many|17|TRBJ2-2|TRBV7-3
TGTGCCAGCAGCTCGCGACCGGGACTAGCAGGGACCGGGGAGCTGTTTTTT
CASSSRPGLAGTGELFF
>TRBD1|many|13|TRBJ2-2|TRBV28
TGTGCCAGCACGGGACAGCGCACCGGGGAGCTGTTTTTT
CASTGQRTGELFF
>-|-|15|TRBJ2-5|TRBV9
TGTGCCAGCAGCGTATCCCGCCAGCTCCAAGAGACCCAGTACTTC
CASSVSRQLQETQYF
>-|many|14|TRBJ1-5|TRBV28
TGTGCCAGCAGTTTAGTGGCAGAAGATCAGCCCCAGCATTTT
CASSLVAEDQPQHF
>TRBD1|many|16|TRBJ1-4|TRBV5-1
TGCGCCAGCAGCTGGACAGGGGGCTCAACTAATGAAAAACTGTTTTTT
CASSWTGGSTNEKLFF
>TRBD2|many|17|TRBJ2-3|TRBV9
TGTGCCAGCAGCACACCTCTACTAGCGGGAGAAGTAGATACGCAGTATTTT
CASSTPLLAGEVDTQYF
>-|many|14|TRBJ1-5|TRBV6-1
TGTGCCAGCAAAAACGGGGATAGCAATCAGCCCCAGCATTTT
CASKNGDSNQPQHF
>-|many|17|TRBJ2-3|TRBV20-1
TGCAGTGCTAGAGACCGTATGTCACCCGGGGGCACAGATACGCAGTATTTT
CSARDRMSPGGTDTQYF
>TRBD1|many|13|TRBJ1-1|TRBV5-1
TGCGCCAGCAGCTTGGGGACAGGCTCTGAAGCTTTCTTT
CASSLGTGSEAFF
>TRBD1|many|15|TRBJ1-2|TRBV30
TGTGCCTGGAGTGGGGTTCAGGGGGTTGGCTATGGCTACACCTTC
CAWSGVQGVGYGYTF
>TRBD1|-|13|TRBJ2-7|TRBV7-2
TGTGCCAGCAGCTTACGGACAGGAGACGAGCAGTACTTC
CASSLRTGDEQYF
>TRBD2|-|18|TRBJ2-3|TRBV20-1
TGCAGTGCTAGAGAATCCGGACTAGCGGGAGGGCCGGCAGATACGCAGTATTTT
CSARESGLAGGPADTQYF
>-|many|13|TRBJ1-5|TRBV20-1
TGCAGTGCCCCGTCTAGGAACAATCAGCCCCAGCATTTT
CSAPSRNNQPQHF
>-|-|14|TRBJ1-5|TRBV7-9
TGTGCCAGCGCCACGGGGGGAAGCAATCAGCCCCAGCATTTT
CASATGGSNQPQHF
>-|many|13|TRBJ1-1|TRBV29-1
TGCAGCGCCCTAGGACAGCTGAACACTGAAGCTTTCTTT
CSALGQLNTEAFF
>-|few|16|TRBJ2-5|TRBV5-1
TGCGCCAGCAGCTTGGTCCCCCAGTTAGGAGGCGAGACCCAGTACTTC
CASSLVPQLGGETQYF
>TRBD1|many|12|TRBJ2-7|TRBV18
TGTGCCAGCTCGAAAGACAGGGCCGAGCAGTACTTC
CASSKDRAEQYF
>-|many|14|TRBJ1-1|TRBV27
TGTGCCAGCTCAATGAGGGGAGGGGGCACTGAAGCTTTCTTT
CASSMRGGGTEAFF
>TRBD2|many|16|TRBJ2-2|TRBV5-1
TGCGCCAGCAGCAGACCGGAGCGGGGGAACACCGGGGAGCTGTTTTTT
CASSRPERGNTGELFF
>-|many|16|TRBJ2-7|TRBV5-1
TGCGCCAGCAGGACCTCGTTGGTTGAGGACAAGAAGGAGCAGTACTTC
CASRTSLVEDKKEQYF
>-|many|12|TRBJ1-5|TRBV2
TGTGCCAGCAGTGAACGAGGTCAGCCCCAGCATTTT
CASSERGQPQHF
>-|many|12|TRBJ2-7|TRBV30
TGTGCCCCACCAGGGCGGTATTACGAGCAGTACTTC
CAPPGRYYEQYF
>-|many|13|TRBJ1-1|TRBV2
TGTGCCAGGTCCGCTTCAGTGAACACTGAAGCTTTCTTT
CARSASVNTEAFF
>-|-|15|TRBJ1-2|TRBV27
TGTGCCAGCAGTTTATCTACCGGGCCCGCGCATGGCTACACCTTC
CASSLSTGPAHGYTF
>TRBD2|many|13|TRBJ2-5|TRBV7-9
TGTGCCAGCGTCCTAGCGGGAGGAGGGACCCAGTACTTC
CASVLAGGGTQYF
>-|few|14|TRBJ1-2|TRBV5-1
TGCGCCAGCAGCTTAGGCGGGACGGAGAATGGCTACACCTTC
CASSLGGTENGYTF
>-|-|12|TRBJ1-1|TRBV28
TGTGCCAGCAGTTCCAGTCAGTCAGAAACTTTCTTT
CASSSSQSETFF
>TRBD1|-|16|TRBJ1-4|TRBV28
TGTGCCAGCAGTTTAATAATGGGACAGTCTAATGAAAAACTGTTTTTT
CASSLIMGQSNEKLFF
>TRBD1|many|14|TRBJ2-7|TRBV11-1
TGTGCCAGCAGCTCAGACAGGGGATATGGCGAGCAGTACTTC
CASSSDRGYGEQYF
>-|few|13|TRBJ2-7|TRBV9
TGTGCCAGCAGCGGAACACAGGGAGGCGAGCAGTACTTC
CASSGTQGGEQYF
>-|many|14|TRBJ2-7|TRBV12-3/TRBV12-4
TGTGCCAGCAAGGGGGGGACTCCCTACTACGAGCAGTACTTC
CASKGGTPYYEQYF
>-|few|12|TRBJ1-2|TRBV14
TGTGCCAGCAGCCAAAACCAGGGAGGCTACACCTTC
CASSQNQGGYTF
>-|-|13|TRBJ1-1|TRBV14
TGTGCCAGCAGCCAAGTAGAAGCCTCTGAAGCTTTCTTT
CASSQVEASEAFF
>-|many|12|TRBJ2-5|TRBV3-1
TGTGCCAGCAGCCCCGCCCCAGCGACCCAGTACTTC
CASSPAPATQYF
>-|many|12|TRBJ2-5|TRBV28
TGTGCCAGCAGTTTAAACCGGGAGACCCAGTACTTC
CASSLNRETQYF
>-|-|13|TRBJ1-3|TRBV20-1
TGCAGTGCTAGCCCGAGCTCTGGAAACACCATATATTTT
CSASPSSGNTIYF
>-|-|13|TRBJ2-1|TRBV6-5
TGTGCCAGCAGTTACGCCGGGAGCAATGAGCAGTTCTTC
CASSYAGSNEQFF